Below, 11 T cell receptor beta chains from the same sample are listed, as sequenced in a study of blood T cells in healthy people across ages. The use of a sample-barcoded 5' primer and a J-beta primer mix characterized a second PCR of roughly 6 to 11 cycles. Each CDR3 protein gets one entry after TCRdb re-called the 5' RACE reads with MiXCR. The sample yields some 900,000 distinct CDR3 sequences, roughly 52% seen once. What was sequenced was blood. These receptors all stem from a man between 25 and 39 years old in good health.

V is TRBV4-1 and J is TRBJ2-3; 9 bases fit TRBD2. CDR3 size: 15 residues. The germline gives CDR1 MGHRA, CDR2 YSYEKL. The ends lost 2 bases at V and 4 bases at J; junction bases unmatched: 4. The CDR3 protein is CASSQMGLAADTQYF. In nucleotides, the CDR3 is TGCGCCAGCAGCCAAATGGGACTAGCTGCAGATACGCAGTATTTT.

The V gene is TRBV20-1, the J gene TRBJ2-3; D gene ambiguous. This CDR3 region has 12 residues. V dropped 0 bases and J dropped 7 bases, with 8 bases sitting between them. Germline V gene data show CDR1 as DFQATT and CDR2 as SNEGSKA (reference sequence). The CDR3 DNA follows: TGCAGTGCTAGAGAGGGGTCCTATACGCAGTATTTT. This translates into CSAREGSYTQYF.

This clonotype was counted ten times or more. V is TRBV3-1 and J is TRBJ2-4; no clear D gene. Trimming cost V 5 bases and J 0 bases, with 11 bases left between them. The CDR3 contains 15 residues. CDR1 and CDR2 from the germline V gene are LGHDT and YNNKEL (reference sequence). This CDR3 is CASSSGTLAKNIQYF. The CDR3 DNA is TGTGCCAGCAGCTCTGGAACGCTAGCCAAAAACATTCAGTACTTC.

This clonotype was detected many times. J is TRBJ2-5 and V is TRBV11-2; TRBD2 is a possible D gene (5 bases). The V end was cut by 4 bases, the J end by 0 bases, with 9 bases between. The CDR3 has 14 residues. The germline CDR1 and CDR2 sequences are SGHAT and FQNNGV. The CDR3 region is CASSSLEYQETQYF. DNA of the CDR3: TGTGCCAGCAGCTCACTAGAGTACCAAGAGACCCAGTACTTC.

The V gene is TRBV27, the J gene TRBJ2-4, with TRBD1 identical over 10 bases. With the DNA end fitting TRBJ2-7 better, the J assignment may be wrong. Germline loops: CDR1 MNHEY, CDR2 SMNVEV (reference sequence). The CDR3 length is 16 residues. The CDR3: CASSQRTGGFSYEQYF. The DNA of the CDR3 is TGTGCCAGCAGTCAGAGGACAGGGGGGTTTTCCTACGAGCAGTACTTC.

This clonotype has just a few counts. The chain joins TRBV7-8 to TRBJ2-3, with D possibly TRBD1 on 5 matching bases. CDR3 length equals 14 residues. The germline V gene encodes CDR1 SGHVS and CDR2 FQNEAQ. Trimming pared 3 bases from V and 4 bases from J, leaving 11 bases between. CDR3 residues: CASSFGGAPDTQYF. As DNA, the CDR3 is TGTGCCAGCAGCTTCGGTGGGGCCCCAGATACGCAGTATTTT.

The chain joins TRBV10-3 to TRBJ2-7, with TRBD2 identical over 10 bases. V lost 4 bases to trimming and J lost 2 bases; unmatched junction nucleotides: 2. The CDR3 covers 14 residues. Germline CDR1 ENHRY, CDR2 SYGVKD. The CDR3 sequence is CAISGTSGTYEQYF. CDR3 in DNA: TGTGCCATCAGTGGGACTAGCGGAACCTACGAGCAGTACTTC.

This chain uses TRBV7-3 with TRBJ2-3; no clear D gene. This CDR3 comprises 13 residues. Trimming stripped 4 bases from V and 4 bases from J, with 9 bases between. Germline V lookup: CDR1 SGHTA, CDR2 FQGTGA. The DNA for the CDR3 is TGTGCCAGCAGCTGGGGAAGGGCAGATACGCAGTATTTT. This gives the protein CASSWGRADTQYF.

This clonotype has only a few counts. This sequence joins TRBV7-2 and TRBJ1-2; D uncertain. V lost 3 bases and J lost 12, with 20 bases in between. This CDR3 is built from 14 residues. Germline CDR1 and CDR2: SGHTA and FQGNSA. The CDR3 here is CASSLENGYYVDTF. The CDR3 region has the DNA TGTGCCAGCAGCTTGGAGAATGGCTACTACGTTGACACCTTC.

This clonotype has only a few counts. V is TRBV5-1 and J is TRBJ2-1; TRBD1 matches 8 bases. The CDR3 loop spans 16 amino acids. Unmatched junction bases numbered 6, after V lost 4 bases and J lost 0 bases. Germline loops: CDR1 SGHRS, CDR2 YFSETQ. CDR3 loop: CASSMTGESSYNEQFF. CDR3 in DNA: TGCGCCAGCAGCATGACAGGGGAAAGCTCCTACAATGAGCAGTTCTTC.

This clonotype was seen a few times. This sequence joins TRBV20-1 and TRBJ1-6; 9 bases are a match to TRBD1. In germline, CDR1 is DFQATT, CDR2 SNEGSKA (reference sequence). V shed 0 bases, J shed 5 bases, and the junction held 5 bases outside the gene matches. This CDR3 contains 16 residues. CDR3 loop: CSARDPDRGNNSPLHF. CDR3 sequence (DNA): TGCAGTGCTAGAGACCCGGACAGGGGAAATAATTCACCCCTCCACTTT.